The 28 T cell receptor beta chains presented below share a single source sample, sequenced in a study of blood T cell repertoires in COVID-19. Produced via immunoSEQ multiplex PCR; TCRdb's table is partial and in-frame only. Of about 100,000 clones in the sample, about 87% are singletons; the top ten hold around 4%. Sequencing was performed on peripheral blood. The receptors stem from a human donor with COVID-19, enrolled during active disease. The donor label of this sample is uncertain.

The genes are TRBV29-1 and TRBJ2-5; tentatively, D is TRBD2 (5 bases). Germline V gives CDR1 SQVTM, CDR2 ANQGSEA. This CDR3 has 13 residues. V lost 7 bases and J lost 7, with 19 bases in between. The CDR3 loop reads CSAQISGRGTQYF. In DNA, the CDR3 is TGCAGCGCACAAATTTCGGGGAGAGGGACCCAGTACTTC.

This sequence joins TRBV6-1 and TRBJ1-4; D ambiguous. Germline values: CDR1 MNHNS, CDR2 SASEGT. This CDR3 has 14 amino acids. Trimming removed 1 base from V and 2 bases from J, with 5 bases in between. The CDR3, as DNA: TGTGCCAGCAGTGAAGACTGGACTAATGAAAAACTGTTTTTT. Translation gives CASSEDWTNEKLFF.

The chain carries TRBV10-2 and TRBJ1-2, with no clear D. This CDR3 spans 14 amino acids. From germline, CDR1 is WSHSY and CDR2 SAAADI. V was trimmed by 3 bases and J by 4 bases, leaving 12 bases between them. CDR3 sequence (DNA): TGCGCCAGCAGTGATCAGGCCCAAGGCTATGGCTACACCTTC. Protein: CASSDQAQGYGYTF.

In its sample, this clone ranks as medium-sized. The sample has other DNA sequences that encode this CDR3 too. V usage is TRBV7-9 and J usage is TRBJ1-1; TRBD1 aligns across 7 bases. The CDR3 has 12 residues. CDR1 and CDR2 from the germline V gene are SEHNR and FQNEAQ (reference sequence). Trimming cost V 5 bases and J 7 bases; bases outside gene matches: 4. The chain's CDR3 is CASSGTGVEAFF. The CDR3 nucleotides read TGTGCCAGCAGCGGTACAGGGGTTGAAGCTTTCTTT.

In DNA, the CDR3 is TGTGCCAGCAGTTTATGGGGGGGGCGAATGAACACTGAAGCTTTCTTT. Its protein is CASSLWGGRMNTEAFF. V usage is TRBV27 and J usage is TRBJ1-1, with D possibly matching TRBD1 (6 bases). The germline V and J ends were trimmed by 1 base and 0 bases, with 12 bases remaining between them. This CDR3 has 16 amino acids. CDR1 MNHEY and CDR2 SMNVEV come from the germline V gene (reference sequence).

The chain is built from TRBV6-5 and TRBJ1-2; 7 nucleotides match TRBD1. CDR3 length: 14 residues. J was trimmed by 3 bases and V by 7 bases; bases with no gene match: 8. Germline CDR1 is MNHEY and CDR2 is SVGAGI. The CDR3 coding sequence is TGTGCCAGCACCACCGGGACAGACTACTATGGCTACACCTTC. Residues: CASTTGTDYYGYTF.

Worth noting for this clone: Different DNA sequences within this sample yield the same CDR3. The chain employs TRBV12-3 or TRBV12-4 and TRBJ2-5; D perhaps matches TRBD1 (6 bases). Between the trimmed V and J ends, which lost 6 bases and 4 bases, there was a span of 6 bases. CDR3 size: 11 residues. Here the CDR3 DNA reads TGTGCCAGCAGGGGGGCAGAGACCCAGTACTTC. Translating it yields CASRGAETQYF.

The chain couples TRBV25-1 to TRBJ2-7; 8 bases are a match to TRBD1. The germline V gene encodes CDR1 MGHDK and CDR2 SYGVNS. The V gene end was trimmed by 4 bases and the J gene end by 2 bases; junction bases not matched to a gene: 10. The CDR3 is made up of 16 amino acids. For the CDR3, the DNA is TGTGCCAGCAGTGGTTCAAACAGGGGGTTCCCCTACGAGCAGTACTTC. Residues: CASSGSNRGFPYEQYF.

This chain uses TRBV5-1 with TRBJ2-5; 9 nucleotides match TRBD1. V was clipped by 0 bases and J by 2 bases; unmatched bases: 5. Germline CDR1 SGHRS, CDR2 YFSETQ. The length of the CDR3 is 16 residues. Here the CDR3 DNA reads TGCGCCAGCAGCTTGGAGGGACAGGGCAAACAAGAGACCCAGTACTTC. Protein: CASSLEGQGKQETQYF.

The rearrangement joins TRBV18 to TRBJ1-1; 9 bases map to TRBD1. V gave up 3 bases and J gave up 3 bases; unmatched junction bases: 5. The CDR3 sequence is 15 residues long. CDR1 KGHSH and CDR2 LQKENI come from the germline V gene. CDR3 DNA: TGTGCCAGCTCACCTGAACAGGGGGCACACACTGAAGCTTTCTTT. Amino acids: CASSPEQGAHTEAFF.

The rearrangement links TRBV11-2 to TRBJ2-1; 9 bases fit TRBD2. Trimming at V came to 5 bases and at J to 0 bases, leaving 11 bases not matched to a gene. Germline V gene lookup returns CDR1 SGHAT and CDR2 FQNNGV. CDR3 length: 18 residues. The CDR3 nucleotides are TGTGCCAGCAGCACTCAGCCTGCGGGGGGGAGCTCCTACAATGAGCAGTTCTTC. Its translation: CASSTQPAGGSSYNEQFF.

The V call is TRBV29-1, the J call TRBJ1-1, with a tentative D call TRBD1 (5 bases). Per germline, CDR1 SQVTM and CDR2 ANQGSEA. V shed 3 bases and J shed 0 bases, with 14 bases lying between them. This CDR3 is built from 15 residues. This chain's CDR3 is CSVDSGPIMNTEAFF. In nucleotides, the CDR3 is TGCAGCGTTGATTCAGGGCCCATCATGAACACTGAAGCTTTCTTT.

Only a few counts were recorded for this clone. V is TRBV20-1 and J is TRBJ1-2, with D unclear. V lost 8 bases, J lost 5 bases, and 12 bases lay in between. The CDR3 extends over 11 amino acids. Germline values: CDR1 DFQATT, CDR2 SNEGSKA (reference sequence). CDR3 nucleotide sequence: TGCAGTTCCGAGACGGGGTATGGCTACACCTTC. Protein: CSSETGYGYTF.

This chain uses TRBV27 with TRBJ2-5, with TRBD1 as a possible D gene (5 bases). Germline CDR1 and CDR2: MNHEY and SMNVEV (reference sequence). This CDR3 contains 15 residues. V lost 6 bases to trimming and J lost 2 bases, with 16 bases between them. The DNA for the CDR3 is TGTGCCAGCAGCAATATTTATGACAGTCAAGAGACCCAGTACTTC. It specifies CASSNIYDSQETQYF.

The chain has TRBV12-3 or TRBV12-4 and TRBJ1-4, with unresolved D. The CDR3 runs 12 residues. V was cut by 6 bases and J by 8 bases, with 10 bases left in between. DNA for the CDR3: TGTGCCAGCAGCTCGCCCGGGGAAAAACTGTTTTTT. It encodes CASSSPGEKLFF.

The rearrangement uses TRBV6-5 and TRBJ1-3, with D possibly matching TRBD1 (5 bases). Trimming removed 5 bases from V and 0 bases from J, with 11 bases in between. The CDR3 length is 15 residues. Germline loops: CDR1 MNHEY, CDR2 SVGAGI. CDR3 sequence reads: CASSHRDFSGNTIYF. The CDR3 DNA sequence: TGTGCCAGCAGTCACCGGGACTTCTCTGGAAACACCATATATTTT.

The chain is built from TRBV10-3 and TRBJ2-7; no definite D call. The CDR3 is 12 amino acids. With 3 bases removed from V and 4 bases from J, the gap between germline ends came to 7 bases. CDR1 ENHRY and CDR2 SYGVKD come from the germline V gene. The CDR3 is CAISDGPYEQYF. The DNA of the CDR3 is TGTGCCATCAGTGATGGCCCTTACGAGCAGTACTTC.

The chain links TRBV11-2 to TRBJ2-5, with D uncertain. This CDR3 has 16 residues. Trimming took off 0 bases at V and 5 bases at J, with 16 bases between the two ends. Germline V gene sequence: CDR1 SGHAT, CDR2 FQNNGV. The CDR3 DNA is TGTGCCAGCAGCTTAGATGGGCTAAGGCTCTTCGAGACCCAGTACTTC. Protein sequence: CASSLDGLRLFETQYF.

The rearrangement links TRBV13 to TRBJ1-2, with D perhaps TRBD1 (6 bases). Germline V gene sequence: CDR1 PRHDT, CDR2 FYEKMQ (reference sequence). The V and J ends lost 5 bases and 6 bases respectively, with 13 bases between them. This CDR3 region has 13 residues. The CDR3 is CASSRTGNDGYTF. The CDR3, as DNA: TGTGCCAGCAGCCGAACAGGGAACGATGGCTACACCTTC.

The V gene is TRBV5-5, the J gene TRBJ2-7; perhaps TRBD2 as D (6 bases). The germline V gene encodes CDR1 SGHKS and CDR2 YYEKEE (reference sequence). V dropped 1 base and J dropped 0 bases, with 11 bases sitting between them. CDR3 length equals 15 residues. CDR3 nucleotides: TGTGCCAGCAGCTTGTCCGACGGGAGCTCCTACGAGCAGTACTTC. Residues: CASSLSDGSSYEQYF.

CDR3: CASSYLAGANNEQFF. The CDR3 DNA sequence: TGCGCCAGCAGCTACCTAGCGGGGGCCAACAATGAGCAGTTCTTC. This rearrangement joins TRBV5-1 to TRBJ2-1; TRBD2 aligns across 10 bases. The CDR3 has 15 residues. Per germline, CDR1 SGHRS and CDR2 YFSETQ. Unmatched junction bases numbered 5, after V lost 3 bases and J lost 5 bases.

This clone has just one count. The chain recombines TRBV4-1 with TRBJ2-7, with TRBD1 identical over 9 bases. Germline values: CDR1 MGHRA, CDR2 YSYEKL. V lost 3 bases, J lost 1 base, and 7 bases stayed unmatched. The CDR3 extends over 16 amino acids. CDR3 loop: CASSQHTGGASYEQYF. CDR3 nucleotides: TGCGCCAGCAGCCAGCATACAGGGGGCGCGTCCTACGAGCAGTACTTC.

V gene TRBV10-3 combines with J gene TRBJ2-3, with TRBD2 matching over 7 bases. Trimming at V came to 11 bases and at J to 5 bases, leaving 7 bases not matched to a gene. CDR3 size: 12 residues. Germline assignment: CDR1 ENHRY and CDR2 SYGVKD. The DNA for the CDR3 is TGTGCCGTTGCCGGCGGGGGAGATACGCAGTATTTT. This translates into CAVAGGGDTQYF.

The rearrangement joins TRBV2 to TRBJ1-2; D gene unclear. There are 15 residues in the CDR3. V dropped 6 bases and J dropped 4 bases, with 18 bases sitting between them. The V gene's germline CDR1 is SNHLY and CDR2 FYNNEI. CDR3 in amino acids: CASRELVVEVYGYTF. The CDR3 DNA reads as TGTGCCAGCAGAGAACTGGTAGTCGAGGTCTATGGCTACACCTTC.

This chain connects TRBV5-4 to TRBJ1-3; tentative D call: TRBD1 (6 bases). Germline values: CDR1 SGHNT, CDR2 YYREEE (reference sequence). CDR3 length: 14 residues. The V and J ends lost 3 bases and 2 bases respectively, with 9 bases between them. This CDR3 reads CASSSRDTGNTIYF. CDR3 DNA: TGTGCCAGCAGCTCCCGGGACACTGGAAACACCATATATTTT.

The V call is TRBV13, the J call TRBJ2-7; no firm D call. This CDR3 comprises 14 residues. The V gene's germline CDR1 is PRHDT and CDR2 FYEKMQ (reference sequence). Deletions cut 4 bases from V and 3 bases from J, with 13 bases between. CDR3 sequence reads: CASSSKPSGYEQYF. In DNA form, the CDR3 reads TGTGCCAGCAGCTCTAAACCTTCAGGCTACGAGCAGTACTTC.

The CDR3 region is CSVEGGRNTEAFF. For the CDR3, the DNA is TGCAGCGTCGAGGGGGGGAGGAACACTGAAGCTTTCTTT. V gene TRBV29-1 combines with J gene TRBJ1-1; TRBD1 might be the D (6 bases). The V and J ends lost 6 bases and 1 base respectively, with 12 bases between them. Germline CDR1 is SQVTM and CDR2 is ANQGSEA. The CDR3 covers 13 residues.

J is TRBJ2-5 and V is TRBV2; possible D gene TRBD1, 6 bases. V lost 4 bases to trimming and J lost 0 bases, with 12 bases between them. CDR1 SNHLY and CDR2 FYNNEI come from the germline V gene. CDR3 length equals 15 residues. The CDR3, as DNA: TGTGCCAGCAGTGTGGATGGGGGCCACCAAGAGACCCAGTACTTC. This gives the protein CASSVDGGHQETQYF. The variable domain in full, completed from reference TRBV2 and TRBJ2-5, reads EPEVTQTPSHQVTQMGQEVILRCVPISNHLYFYWYRQILGQKVEFLVSFYNNEISEKSEIFDDQFSVERPDGSNFTLKIRSTKLEDSAMYFCASSVDGGHQETQYFGPGTRLLVL.